This TCR beta chain was captured by sequencing in a study of T-cell reconstitution after alpha-beta-depleted transplantation in children. About this clonotype: Its antigen remains unknown. This clone may be a read error of a much larger clone one base away.

Overall study results and limits: At one year after transplant, newly produced T cells mostly accounted for T-cell counts and diversity.

Preparing the TCRbeta library involved the use of unique molecular identifiers. TCRdb re-called the PCR reads with MiXCR, one entry per CDR3 protein. Found here are approximately 630,000 distinct CDR3 sequences, 13% of them singletons; the top ten hold about 0.79%. The clonotype comes from a girl aged 2 to 9 with congenital amegakaryocytic thrombocytopenia, due to receive a stem cell transplant. The sample consisted of PBMCs, taken before TCRalphabeta/CD19-depleted stem cell transplant.

In nucleotides, the CDR3 is TGCAGCGTGGCTACAGGGGGCGCATCCTACGAGCATTACTTC. Protein sequence: CSVATGGASYEHYF. V usage is TRBV29-1 and J usage is TRBJ2-7; TRBD1 matches 9 bases. Germline CDR1 and CDR2: SQVTM and ANQGSEA. CDR3 length: 14 residues.